This passage covers 17 T cell receptor beta chains from one sample sequenced in a study of control samples from healthy donors and cancer patients. Here immunoSEQ multiplex PCR was the method, and the copy in TCRdb shows in-frame clones only, minus some. The table lists over 100,000 clones, approximately 88% of them singletons. The sequenced sample was blood. The receptors were sampled from a middle-aged man in good health.

The rearrangement uses TRBV29-1 and TRBJ2-7; 9 bases align to TRBD1. V lost 4 bases, J lost 6 bases, and 13 bases stayed unmatched. Germline V gives CDR1 SQVTM, CDR2 ANQGSEA. CDR3 length: 15 residues. The CDR3 here is CSVGFLGQGLGEQYF. The DNA for the CDR3 is TGCAGCGTTGGATTTCTGGGACAGGGATTAGGCGAGCAGTACTTC.

This clone showed up just once. V usage is TRBV5-1 and J usage is TRBJ2-7; D could derive from TRBD1 or TRBD2 (5 bases each). The CDR3 contains 14 residues. V was pared by 5 bases and J by 4 bases, with 16 bases between. Germline V CDR1 and CDR2: SGHRS, YFSETQ. CDR3 sequence: CASRLTEGSYEQYF. Here the CDR3 DNA reads TGCGCCAGCAGATTGACAGAGGGCTCATACGAGCAGTACTTC.

J is TRBJ1-2 and V is TRBV5-6, with a tentative D call TRBD1 (5 bases). CDR1 SGHDT and CDR2 YYEEEE come from the germline V gene. Trimming removed 0 bases from V and 9 bases from J, with 15 bases in between. The CDR3 extends over 14 amino acids. The CDR3 is CASSLVWGTISYTF. The CDR3 DNA reads as TGTGCCAGCAGCTTGGTTTGGGGCACAATTAGCTACACCTTC.

This chain joins TRBV19 and TRBJ1-1; D is unclear. The CDR3 contains 11 residues. Germline CDR1 and CDR2: LNHDA and SQIVND (reference sequence). V shed 5 bases and J shed 8 bases, with 9 bases lying between them. The CDR3 region has the DNA TGTGCCAGTAGTGAGGCGGTCGAAGCTTTCTTT. This sequence encodes CASSEAVEAFF. Looking up the rest from reference TRBV19 and TRBJ1-1 gives the full variable domain: DGGITQSPKYLFRKEGQNVTLSCEQNLNHDAMYWYRQDPGQGLRLIYYSQIVNDFQKGDIAEGYSVSREKKESFPLTVTSAQKNPTAFYLCASSEAVEAFFGQGTRLTVV.

The chain employs TRBV19 and TRBJ1-2; 8 bases map to TRBD1. J was trimmed by 0 bases and V by 4 bases; bases with no gene match: 4. From germline, CDR1 is LNHDA and CDR2 SQIVND (reference sequence). This CDR3 is built from 15 residues. CDR3 protein: CASSTDREANYGYTF. The CDR3 coding sequence is TGTGCCAGTAGTACGGACAGGGAAGCTAACTATGGCTACACCTTC.

The chain carries TRBV27 and TRBJ1-5; 10 bases match TRBD1. The CDR3 consists of 15 residues. Germline CDR1 MNHEY, CDR2 SMNVEV (reference sequence). After removal of 2 bases from V and 5 bases from J, the junction contained 3 bases not matched to a gene. CDR3 DNA: TGTGCCAGCAGTTTAGGACAGGGGGTGGATCAGCCCCAGCATTTT. This gives the protein CASSLGQGVDQPQHF.

The chain employs TRBV21-1 and TRBJ1-2; no DNA check was done on the table's D call, TRBD1. TRBV21-1 is given as a pseudogene. This CDR3 contains 15 residues. CDR3 in DNA: TGTGCCAGCAGCCAACAGACAAGTCCTAACTATGGCTACACCTTC. The encoded protein is CASSQQTSPNYGYTF.

The chain employs TRBV13 and TRBJ2-6, with D uncertain. Per germline, CDR1 PRHDT and CDR2 FYEKMQ (reference sequence). Trimming shortened V by 5 bases and J by 2 bases, and 7 bases separated the two germline ends. The CDR3 sequence is 14 residues long. In DNA form, the CDR3 reads TGTGCCAGCAGCCGGACGGCTGGGGCCAACGTCCTGACTTTC. This gives the protein CASSRTAGANVLTF.

The chain carries TRBV11-3 and TRBJ2-7, with D possibly being TRBD2 (6 bases). The CDR3 is 14 amino acids. The germline V gene encodes CDR1 SGHNT and CDR2 YENEEA. V dropped 1 base and J dropped 1 base, with 8 bases sitting between them. The chain's CDR3 is CASSLGGASYEQYF. The CDR3 bases are TGTGCCAGCAGCTTAGGCGGGGCGTCCTACGAGCAGTACTTC.

V usage is TRBV7-2 and J usage is TRBJ1-3, with D possibly TRBD1 on 6 matching bases. The CDR3 is 14 residues long. V was cut by 3 bases and J by 5 bases, with 11 bases left in between. The V gene's germline CDR1 is SGHTA and CDR2 FQGNSA. CDR3: CASSFGTPRNTIYF. The CDR3 region has the DNA TGTGCCAGCAGCTTCGGGACACCCAGAAACACCATATATTTT.

V usage is TRBV9 and J usage is TRBJ2-2; 10 bases are shared with TRBD2. Germline values: CDR1 SGDLS, CDR2 YYNGEE. CDR3 length: 16 residues. J gave up 4 bases and V 0 bases, and 3 bases lay outside the gene matches. CDR3 region: CASSVGERGGTGELFF. Here the CDR3 DNA reads TGTGCCAGCAGCGTAGGGGAGCGGGGGGGCACCGGGGAGCTGTTTTTT. The whole variable domain, remainder taken from reference TRBV9 and TRBJ2-2, is DSGVTQTPKHLITATGQRVTLRCSPRSGDLSVYWYQQSLDQGLQFLIQYYNGEERAKGNILERFSAQQFPDLHSELNLSSLELGDSALYFCASSVGERGGTGELFFGEGSRLTVL.

V and J are TRBV29-1 and TRBJ1-2; 9 bases agree with TRBD1. CDR1 is SQVTM and CDR2 is ANQGSEA in the germline V gene. V gave up 0 bases and J gave up 5 bases; unmatched junction bases: 13. The CDR3 totals 17 residues. The CDR3 protein is CSVEEGTGPSPGYGYTF. In DNA form, the CDR3 reads TGCAGCGTTGAAGAAGGGACAGGGCCTTCCCCAGGGTATGGCTACACCTTC.

The chain joins TRBV3-1 (or the pseudogene TRBV3-2) to TRBJ2-7, with D possibly called TRBD1 or TRBD2 (6 bases each). V lost 1 base to trimming and J lost 6 bases, with 13 bases between them. CDR3 length equals 14 residues. Per the germline V gene, CDR1 is LGHDT and CDR2 is YNNKEL (reference sequence). The chain's CDR3 is CASSQGGAGLEQYF. CDR3 sequence (DNA): TGTGCCAGCAGCCAAGGGGGGGCGGGGCTCGAGCAGTACTTC.

The CDR3 DNA sequence: TGTGCCAGCAGCTTAAGCGTGTCCGGGACAGGGGAAAAACTGTTTTTT. It translates to CASSLSVSGTGEKLFF. This sequence joins TRBV7-9 and TRBJ1-4, with TRBD1 identical over 9 bases. The CDR3 loop spans 16 amino acids. CDR1 and CDR2 from the germline V gene are SEHNR and FQNEAQ (reference sequence). The trim removed 2 bases at V and 8 bases at J, leaving 9 bases unmatched. Looking up the rest from reference TRBV7-9 and TRBJ1-4 gives the full variable domain: DTGVSQNPRHKITKRGQNVTFRCDPISEHNRLYWYRQTLGQGPEFLTYFQNEAQLEKSRLLSDRFSAERPKGSFSTLEIQRTEQGDSAMYLCASSLSVSGTGEKLFFGSGTQLSVL.

This chain's CDR3 is CASRTRYSDPEYGYTF. CDR3 nucleotides: TGTGCCAGTAGAACCAGATACTCGGACCCGGAGTATGGCTACACCTTC. This rearrangement joins TRBV19 to TRBJ1-2, with unresolved D. The CDR3 totals 16 residues. CDR1 is LNHDA, CDR2 SQIVND, per germline (reference sequence). V was pared by 6 bases and J by 5 bases, with 22 bases between.

The V call is TRBV4-3, the J call TRBJ2-3; D remains ambiguous. The CDR3 consists of 14 residues. Trimming took off 1 base at V and 0 bases at J, with 5 bases between the two ends. Germline V gene lookup returns CDR1 LGHNA and CDR2 YSLEER. CDR3 region: CASSQVASTDTQYF. DNA for the CDR3: TGCGCCAGCAGCCAAGTCGCTAGCACAGATACGCAGTATTTT.

The CDR3 loop is CASSIGGGPYEQYF. DNA for the CDR3: TGTGCCAGTAGTATCGGCGGGGGGCCCTACGAGCAGTACTTC. The chain recombines TRBV19 with TRBJ2-7; TRBD2 matches at 8 bases. Germline values: CDR1 LNHDA, CDR2 SQIVND (reference sequence). The V gene end was trimmed by 3 bases and the J gene end by 2 bases; junction bases not matched to a gene: 3. The CDR3 is 14 residues long.